This TCR beta chain was observed in a study of CD8 T cells in Susac syndrome. Study-wide results and caveats: The relatively small number of individuals in the TCR sequencing and HLA analysis was acknowledged by the study.

Reverse transcription of about 0.5 to 1 ug RNA was carried out with random hexamers. A single record per CDR3 protein comes from TCRdb applying MiXCR to the immunoSEQ multiplex PCR reads. Seen here are about 80,000 distinct CDR3 sequences, 90% to 97% observed once, and the top ten hold around 0.41%. Details on this clonotype: The antigen is not known.

This receptor was obtained from a human donor with Susac syndrome. Sequencing input: CD8+ T cells from PBMCs.

The CDR3 DNA is TGCAGCGTTCTAGTTCTCTCCTACGAGCAGTACTTC. Its translation is CSVLVLSYEQYF. The V and J genes are TRBV29-1 and TRBJ2-7; D gene ambiguous. V lost 5 bases, J lost 0 bases, and 8 bases lay in between. Germline V gives CDR1 SQVTM, CDR2 ANQGSEA. There are 12 residues in the CDR3.